The sequence of this T cell receptor (beta chain) was determined in a study of graft-versus-host responses after intestinal transplantation. Study overall: Those transplanted obtained multivisceral, liver-intestinal, or isolated intestinal grafts. Once they had received anti-thymocyte globulin induction, all recipients took tacrolimus and steroids for roughly three years. Regarding the study as a whole: When patients had graft-donor T cell macrochimerism, their allografts held high graft-versus-host to host-versus-graft clonal ratios. HvG clone declines early post-transplant were associated with peak circulating GvH levels.

The table came from immunoSEQ multiplex PCR; TCRdb's copy has only in-frame clones and leaves some out. The profile shows roughly 50,000 clones, about 90% of them singletons. Of note for this clone: Antigen: not known.

Germline values: CDR1 SGHRS, CDR2 YFSETQ. V lost 4 bases to trimming and J lost 5 bases; unmatched junction nucleotides: 12. The CDR3 spans 16 residues. V and J are TRBV5-1 and TRBJ2-5, with 9 positions matching TRBD2. This receptor was taken from a human patient who received an intestinal transplant, so some T cells may come from the graft donor. This sample comprised PBMCs, obtained 650 to 690 days after intestinal transplant. CDR3 nucleotide sequence: TGCGCCAGCAGCCGAGCGGGGGGCGGCTCCTCTGAGACCCAGTACTTC. Protein: CASSRAGGGSSETQYF.